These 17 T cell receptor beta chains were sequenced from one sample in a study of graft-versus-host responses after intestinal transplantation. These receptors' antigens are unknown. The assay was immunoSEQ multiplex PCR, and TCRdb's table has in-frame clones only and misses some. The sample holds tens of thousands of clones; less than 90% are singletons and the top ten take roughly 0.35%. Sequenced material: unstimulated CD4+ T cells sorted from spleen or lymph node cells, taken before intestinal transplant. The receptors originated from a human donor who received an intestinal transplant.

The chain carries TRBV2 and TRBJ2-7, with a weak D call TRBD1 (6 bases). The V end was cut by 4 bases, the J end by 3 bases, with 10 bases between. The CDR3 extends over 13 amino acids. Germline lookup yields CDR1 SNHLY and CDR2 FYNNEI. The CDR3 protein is CASSGDKGYEQYF. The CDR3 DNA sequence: TGTGCCAGCAGTGGGGACAAGGGCTACGAGCAGTACTTC.

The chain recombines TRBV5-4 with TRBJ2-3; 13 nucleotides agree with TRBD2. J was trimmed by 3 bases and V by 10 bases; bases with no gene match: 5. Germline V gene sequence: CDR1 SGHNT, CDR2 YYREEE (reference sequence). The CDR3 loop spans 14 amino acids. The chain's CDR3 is CAVRLAGGTDTQYF. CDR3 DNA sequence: TGTGCCGTTCGACTAGCGGGAGGTACAGATACGCAGTATTTT.

CDR3 in amino acids: CASSVAPTGKPGNTIYF. CDR3 coding DNA: TGTGCCAGCAGCGTAGCCCCTACGGGTAAACCTGGAAACACCATATATTTT. The chain combines TRBV9 with TRBJ1-3; no clear D gene. The V gene's germline CDR1 is SGDLS and CDR2 YYNGEE. V lost 0 bases, J lost 2 bases, and 15 bases lay in between. The CDR3 is 17 residues long.

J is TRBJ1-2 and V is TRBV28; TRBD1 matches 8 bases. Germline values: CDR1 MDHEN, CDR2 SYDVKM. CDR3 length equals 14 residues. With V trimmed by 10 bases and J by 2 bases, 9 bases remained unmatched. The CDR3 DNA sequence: TGTGCCATTTCGTTCGGACAGGGCAACTATGGCTACACCTTC. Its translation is CAISFGQGNYGYTF.

The CDR3 nucleotides read TGTGCTAGTGGTTTGGGGACAGGGAAAGGCTACACCTTC. Translating it yields CASGLGTGKGYTF. This chain uses TRBV12-5 with TRBJ1-2; 8 positions match TRBD1. The trim removed 1 base at V and 8 bases at J, leaving 3 bases unmatched. The CDR3 covers 13 residues. Germline loops: CDR1 LGHNT, CDR2 FRNRAP. Full variable domain (rest looked up from reference TRBV12-5 and TRBJ1-2): DARVTQTPRHKVTEMGQEVTMRCQPILGHNTVFWYRQTMMQGLELLAYFRNRAPLDDSGMPKDRFSAEMPDATLATLKIQPSEPRDSAVYFCASGLGTGKGYTFGSGTRLTVV.

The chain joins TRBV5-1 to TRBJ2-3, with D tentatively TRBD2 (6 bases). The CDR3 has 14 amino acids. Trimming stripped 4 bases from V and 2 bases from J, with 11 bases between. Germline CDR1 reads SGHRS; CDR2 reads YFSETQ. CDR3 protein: CASSPGSYTDTQYF. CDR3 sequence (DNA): TGCGCCAGCAGCCCCGGGAGTTACACAGATACGCAGTATTTT.

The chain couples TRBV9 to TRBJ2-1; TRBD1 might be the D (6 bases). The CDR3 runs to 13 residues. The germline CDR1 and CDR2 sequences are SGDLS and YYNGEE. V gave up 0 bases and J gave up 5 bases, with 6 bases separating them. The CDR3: CASSVGTDNEQFF. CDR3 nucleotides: TGTGCCAGCAGCGTAGGGACAGACAATGAGCAGTTCTTC. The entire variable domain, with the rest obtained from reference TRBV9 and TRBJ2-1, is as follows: DSGVTQTPKHLITATGQRVTLRCSPRSGDLSVYWYQQSLDQGLQFLIQYYNGEERAKGNILERFSAQQFPDLHSELNLSSLELGDSALYFCASSVGTDNEQFFGPGTRLTVL.

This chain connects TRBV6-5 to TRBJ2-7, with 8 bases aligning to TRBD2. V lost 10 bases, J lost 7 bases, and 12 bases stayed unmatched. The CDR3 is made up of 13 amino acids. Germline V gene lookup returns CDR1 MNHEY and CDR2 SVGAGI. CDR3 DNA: TGTGCCACGAAGCGGGAGAGGCTTGGTGAGCAGTACTTC. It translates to CATKRERLGEQYF.

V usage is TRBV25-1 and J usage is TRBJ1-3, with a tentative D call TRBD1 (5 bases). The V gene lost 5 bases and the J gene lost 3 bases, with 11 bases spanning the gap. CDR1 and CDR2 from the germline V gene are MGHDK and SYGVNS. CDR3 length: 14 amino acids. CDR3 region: CASSLTANGNTIYF. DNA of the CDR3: TGTGCCAGCAGTTTGACAGCAAATGGAAACACCATATATTTT.

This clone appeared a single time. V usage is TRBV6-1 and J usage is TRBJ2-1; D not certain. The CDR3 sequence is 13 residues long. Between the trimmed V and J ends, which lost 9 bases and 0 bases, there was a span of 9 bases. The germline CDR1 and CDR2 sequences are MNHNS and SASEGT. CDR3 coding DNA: TGTGCCAGTAGCCTTACCTCCTACAATGAGCAGTTCTTC. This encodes CASSLTSYNEQFF.

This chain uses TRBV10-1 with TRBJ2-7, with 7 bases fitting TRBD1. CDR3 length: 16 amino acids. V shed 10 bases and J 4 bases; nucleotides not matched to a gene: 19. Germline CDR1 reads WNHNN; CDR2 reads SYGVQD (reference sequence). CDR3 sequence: CAKTETGSSHRYEQYF. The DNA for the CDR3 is TGCGCCAAGACCGAGACAGGGAGTAGCCATCGATACGAGCAGTACTTC.

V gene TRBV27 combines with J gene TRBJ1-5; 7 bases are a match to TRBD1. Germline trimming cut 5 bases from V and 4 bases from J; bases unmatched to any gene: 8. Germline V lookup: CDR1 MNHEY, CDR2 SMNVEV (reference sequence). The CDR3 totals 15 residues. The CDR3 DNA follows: TGTGCCAGCAGTCCCCTGACAGGGCCAAATCAGCCCCAGCATTTT. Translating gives CASSPLTGPNQPQHF.

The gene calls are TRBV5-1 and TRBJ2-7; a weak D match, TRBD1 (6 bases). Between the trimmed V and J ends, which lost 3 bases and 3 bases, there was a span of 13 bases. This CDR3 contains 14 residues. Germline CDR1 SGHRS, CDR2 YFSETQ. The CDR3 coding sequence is TGCGCCAGCAGCTCAAAGACAGGAGACTACGAGCAGTACTTC. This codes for CASSSKTGDYEQYF.

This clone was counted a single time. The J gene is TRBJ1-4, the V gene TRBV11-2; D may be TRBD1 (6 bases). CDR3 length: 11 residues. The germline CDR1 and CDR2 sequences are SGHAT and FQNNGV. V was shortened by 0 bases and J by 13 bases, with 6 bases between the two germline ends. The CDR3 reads CASSLDRGLFF. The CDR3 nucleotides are TGTGCCAGCAGCTTAGACAGGGGACTGTTTTTT.

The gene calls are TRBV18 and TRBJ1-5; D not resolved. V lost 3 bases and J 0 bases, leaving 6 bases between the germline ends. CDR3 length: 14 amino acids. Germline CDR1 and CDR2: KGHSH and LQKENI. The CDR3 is CASSPYGSNQPQHF. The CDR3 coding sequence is TGTGCCAGCTCACCCTACGGTAGCAATCAGCCCCAGCATTTT.

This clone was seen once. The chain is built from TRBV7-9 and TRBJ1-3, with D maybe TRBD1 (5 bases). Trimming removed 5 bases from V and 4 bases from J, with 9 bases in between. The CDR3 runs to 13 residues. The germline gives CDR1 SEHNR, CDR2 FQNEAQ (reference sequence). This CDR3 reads CASSRPGGNTIYF. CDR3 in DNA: TGTGCCAGCAGCCGGCCAGGGGGAAACACCATATATTTT.

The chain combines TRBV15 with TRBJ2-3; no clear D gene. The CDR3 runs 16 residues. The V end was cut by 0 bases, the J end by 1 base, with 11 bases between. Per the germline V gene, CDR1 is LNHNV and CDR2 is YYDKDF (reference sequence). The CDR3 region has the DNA TGTGCCACCAGCAGAGATCGTCGACGGGGCACAGATACGCAGTATTTT. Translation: CATSRDRRRGTDTQYF. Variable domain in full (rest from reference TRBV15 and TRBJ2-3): DAMVIQNPRYQVTQFGKPVTLSCSQTLNHNVMYWYQQKSSQAPKLLFHYYDKDFNNEADTPDNFQSRRPNTSFCFLDIRSPGLGDTAMYLCATSRDRRRGTDTQYFGPGTRLTVL.